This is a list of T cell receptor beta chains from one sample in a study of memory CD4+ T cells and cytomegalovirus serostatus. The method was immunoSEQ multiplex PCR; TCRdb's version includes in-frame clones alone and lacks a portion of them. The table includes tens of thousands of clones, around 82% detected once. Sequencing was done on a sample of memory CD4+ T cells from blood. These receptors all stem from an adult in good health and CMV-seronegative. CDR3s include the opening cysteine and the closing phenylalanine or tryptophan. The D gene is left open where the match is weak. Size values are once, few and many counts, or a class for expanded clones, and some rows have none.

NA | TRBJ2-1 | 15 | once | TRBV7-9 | CASSLVGGADNEQFF | TGTGCCAGCAGCTTAGTAGGCGGTGCCGACAATGAGCAGTTCTTC
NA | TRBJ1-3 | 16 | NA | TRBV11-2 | CASSSLRTDSGNTIYF | TGTGCCAGCAGCTCTTTACGGACAGACTCTGGAAACACCATATATTTT
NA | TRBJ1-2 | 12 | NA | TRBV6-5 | CASSETTGGYTF | TGTGCCAGCAGTGAGACAACTGGTGGCTACACCTTC
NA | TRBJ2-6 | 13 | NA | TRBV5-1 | CASRASGANVLTF | TGCGCCAGCAGGGCCTCTGGGGCCAACGTCCTGACTTTC
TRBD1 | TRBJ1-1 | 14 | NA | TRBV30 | CAWSRDRGKWEAFF | TGTGCCTGGAGTCGGGACAGGGGGAAATGGGAAGCTTTCTTT
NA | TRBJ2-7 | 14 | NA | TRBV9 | CASSVDRETYEQYF | TGTGCCAGCAGCGTAGACAGGGAGACCTACGAGCAGTACTTC
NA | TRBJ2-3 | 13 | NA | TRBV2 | CASSAGFTDTQYF | TGTGCCAGCAGTGCGGGCTTCACAGATACGCAGTATTTT
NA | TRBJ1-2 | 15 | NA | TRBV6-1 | CASSEAGRAHYGYTF | TGTGCCAGCAGTGAAGCTGGGCGGGCTCACTATGGCTACACCTTC
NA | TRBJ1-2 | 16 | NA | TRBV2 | CASRLSSPMNPYGYTF | TGTGCCAGCAGACTCAGTTCCCCTATGAATCCCTATGGCTACACCTTC
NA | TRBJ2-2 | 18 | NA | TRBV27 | CASSRTKGRAANTGELFF | TGTGCCAGCAGTCGAACGAAAGGACGGGCCGCGAACACCGGGGAGCTGTTTTTT
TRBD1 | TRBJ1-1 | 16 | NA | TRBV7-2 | CASSPPGQGVGTEAFF | TGTGCCAGCAGCCCCCCGGGACAGGGGGTTGGGACTGAAGCTTTCTTT
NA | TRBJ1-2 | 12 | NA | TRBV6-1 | CASRTDNYGYTF | TGTGCCAGCAGGACAGATAACTATGGCTACACCTTC
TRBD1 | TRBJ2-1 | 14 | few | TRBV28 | CATQQGGPYNEQFF | TGTGCCACTCAACAGGGGGGACCCTACAATGAGCAGTTCTTC
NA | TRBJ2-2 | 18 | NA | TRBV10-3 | CAISDPRPGLANTGELFF | TGTGCCATCAGTGACCCCCGTCCGGGCCTCGCGAACACCGGGGAGCTGTTTTTT
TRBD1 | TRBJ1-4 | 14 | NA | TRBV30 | CAWKDRGANEKLFF | TGTGCCTGGAAAGACAGGGGAGCTAATGAAAAACTGTTTTTT
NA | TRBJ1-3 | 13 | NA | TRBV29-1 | CSVDPGGGNTIYF | TGCAGCGTTGACCCCGGGGGCGGAAACACCATATATTTT
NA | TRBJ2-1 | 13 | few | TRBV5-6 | CASSDISYNEQFF | TGTGCCAGCAGCGATATATCCTACAATGAGCAGTTCTTC
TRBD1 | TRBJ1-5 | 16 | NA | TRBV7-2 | CASSLTPKGGNQPQHF | TGTGCCAGCAGCTTAACCCCAAAAGGGGGCAACCAGCCCCAGCATTTT
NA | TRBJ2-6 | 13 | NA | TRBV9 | CASSVVGANVLTF | TGTGCCAGCAGCGTTGTCGGGGCCAACGTCCTGACTTTC
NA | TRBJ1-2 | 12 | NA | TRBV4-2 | CASSQGDYGYTF | TGTGCCAGCAGCCAAGGGGACTATGGCTACACCTTC
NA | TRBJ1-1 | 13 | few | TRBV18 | CASSLKGDTEAFF | TGTGCCAGCTCCCTCAAAGGGGACACTGAAGCTTTCTTT